This T cell receptor (beta chain) was retrieved from a study of PD-L1 blockade in urothelial cancer. Study-level background: Patients, treated from about 2014 onward, received atezolizumab 1,200 mg intravenously every 3 weeks. General study points: Pretreatment peripheral blood TCR clonality that fell below the median predicted better survival among the patients studied.

Synthetic TCR analog templates were spiked into all PCRs individually. Here immunoSEQ multiplex PCR was the method, and the copy in TCRdb shows in-frame clones only, minus some. The sample carries about 76,000 clones, 80% to 90% recorded once. With regard to this clone: Its cognate antigen is unknown.

Germline values: CDR1 WSHSY, CDR2 SAAADI. The CDR3 spans 13 residues. Unmatched junction bases numbered 6, after V lost 6 bases and J lost 5 bases. This clonotype was sampled from a man between 65 and 85 years old with urothelial cancer. This specimen was PBMCs, taken around atezolizumab (anti-PD-L1) treatment. This sequence joins TRBV10-2 and TRBJ2-7; 8 bases are a match to TRBD2. CDR3 nucleotides: TGCGCCAGCAGCCTCCGGGGGGGGGACGAGCAGTACTTC. Amino acids: CASSLRGGDEQYF.